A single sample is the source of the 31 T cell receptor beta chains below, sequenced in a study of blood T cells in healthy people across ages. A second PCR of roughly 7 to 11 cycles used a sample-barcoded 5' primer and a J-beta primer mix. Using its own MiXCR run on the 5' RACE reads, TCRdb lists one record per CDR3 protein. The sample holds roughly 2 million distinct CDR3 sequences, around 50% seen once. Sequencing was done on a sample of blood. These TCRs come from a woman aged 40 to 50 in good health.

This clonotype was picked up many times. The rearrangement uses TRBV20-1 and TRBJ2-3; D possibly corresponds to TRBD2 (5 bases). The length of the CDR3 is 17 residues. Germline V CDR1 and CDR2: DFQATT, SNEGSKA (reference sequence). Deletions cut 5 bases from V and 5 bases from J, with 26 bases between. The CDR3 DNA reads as TGCAGTGCTCGACCCCCCCAAGGACCCTGGAGGAAAGATACGCAGTATTTT. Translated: CSARPPQGPWRKDTQYF.

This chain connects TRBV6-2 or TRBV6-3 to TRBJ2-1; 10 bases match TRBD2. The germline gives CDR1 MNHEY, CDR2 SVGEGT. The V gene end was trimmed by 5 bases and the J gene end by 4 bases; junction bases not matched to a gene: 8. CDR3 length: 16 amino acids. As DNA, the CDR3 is TGTGCCAGCAGTCCTCAGCGGGGGGGGATGTACAATGAGCAGTTCTTC. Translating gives CASSPQRGGMYNEQFF.

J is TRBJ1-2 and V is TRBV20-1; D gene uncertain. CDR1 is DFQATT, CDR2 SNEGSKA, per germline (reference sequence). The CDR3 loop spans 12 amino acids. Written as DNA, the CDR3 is TGCAGCTCACCCGACGGGGTTTTGGGCTACACCTTC. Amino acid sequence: CSSPDGVLGYTF.

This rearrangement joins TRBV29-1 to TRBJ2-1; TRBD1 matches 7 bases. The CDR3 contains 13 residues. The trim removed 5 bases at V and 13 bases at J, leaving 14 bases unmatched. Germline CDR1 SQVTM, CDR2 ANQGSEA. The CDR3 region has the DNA TGCAGCGTTATAACAGGGGCGGATGAGACCCAGTTCTTC. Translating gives CSVITGADETQFF.

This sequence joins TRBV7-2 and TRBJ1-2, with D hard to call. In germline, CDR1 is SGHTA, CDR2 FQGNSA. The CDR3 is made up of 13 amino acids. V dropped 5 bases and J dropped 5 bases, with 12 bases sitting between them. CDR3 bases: TGTGCCAGCAGCCCGACCCCGGGTTATGGCTACACCTTC. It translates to CASSPTPGYGYTF. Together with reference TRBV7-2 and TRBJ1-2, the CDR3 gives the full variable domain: GAGVSQSPSNKVTEKGKDVELRCDPISGHTALYWYRQSLGQGLEFLIYFQGNSAPDKSGLPSDRFSAERTGGSVSTLTIQRTQQEDSAVYLCASSPTPGYGYTFGSGTRLTVV.

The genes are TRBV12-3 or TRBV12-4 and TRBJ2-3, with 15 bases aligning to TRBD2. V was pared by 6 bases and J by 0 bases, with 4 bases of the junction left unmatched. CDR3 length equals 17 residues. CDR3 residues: CASRRTSGGVSTDTQYF. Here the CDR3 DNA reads TGTGCCAGCAGGAGGACTAGCGGGGGGGTTAGCACAGATACGCAGTATTTT.

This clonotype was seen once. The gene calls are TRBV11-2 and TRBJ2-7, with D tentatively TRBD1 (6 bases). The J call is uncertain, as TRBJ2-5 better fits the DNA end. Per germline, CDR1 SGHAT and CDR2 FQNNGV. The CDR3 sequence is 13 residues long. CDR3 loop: CASSVKGVETQYF. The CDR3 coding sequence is TGTGCCAGCAGCGTTAAGGGGGTTGAGACCCAGTACTTC.

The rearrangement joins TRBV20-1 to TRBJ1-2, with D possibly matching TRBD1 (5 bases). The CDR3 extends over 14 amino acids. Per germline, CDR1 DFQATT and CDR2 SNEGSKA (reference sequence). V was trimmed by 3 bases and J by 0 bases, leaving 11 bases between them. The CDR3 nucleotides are TGCAGTGCTAGGGGGGGTACGGCTAACTATGGCTACACCTTC. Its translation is CSARGGTANYGYTF.

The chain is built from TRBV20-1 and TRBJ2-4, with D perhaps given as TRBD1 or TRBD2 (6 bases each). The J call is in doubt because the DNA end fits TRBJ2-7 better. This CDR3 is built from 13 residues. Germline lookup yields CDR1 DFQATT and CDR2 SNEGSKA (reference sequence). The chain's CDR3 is CSASGGPPHEQYF. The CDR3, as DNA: TGCAGTGCTAGTGGGGGGCCCCCCCACGAGCAGTACTTC.

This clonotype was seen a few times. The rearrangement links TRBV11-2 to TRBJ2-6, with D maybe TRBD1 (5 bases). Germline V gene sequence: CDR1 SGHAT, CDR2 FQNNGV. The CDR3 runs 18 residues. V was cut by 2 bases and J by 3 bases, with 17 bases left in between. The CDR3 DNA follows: TGTGCCAGCAGCTTACTGGGATCAAGGGGATTTGGGGCCAACGTCCTGACTTTC. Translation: CASSLLGSRGFGANVLTF.

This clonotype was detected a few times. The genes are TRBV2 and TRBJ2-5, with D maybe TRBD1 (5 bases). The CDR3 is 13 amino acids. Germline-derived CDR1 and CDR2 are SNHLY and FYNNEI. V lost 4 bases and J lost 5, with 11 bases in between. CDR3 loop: CASSGGRAETQYF. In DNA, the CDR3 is TGTGCCAGCAGTGGAGGCAGGGCGGAGACCCAGTACTTC.

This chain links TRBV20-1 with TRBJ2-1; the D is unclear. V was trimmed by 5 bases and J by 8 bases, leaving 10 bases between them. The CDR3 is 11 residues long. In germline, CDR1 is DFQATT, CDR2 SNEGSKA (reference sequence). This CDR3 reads CSAPSYDEQFF. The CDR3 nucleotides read TGCAGTGCTCCCAGTTACGATGAGCAGTTCTTC.

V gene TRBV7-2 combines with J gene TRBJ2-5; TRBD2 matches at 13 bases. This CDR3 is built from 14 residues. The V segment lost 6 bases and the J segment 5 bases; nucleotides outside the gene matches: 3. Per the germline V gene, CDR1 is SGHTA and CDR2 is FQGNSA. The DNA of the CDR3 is TGTGCCAGCAGACGACTAGCGGGGGGCGAGACCCAGTACTTC. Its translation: CASRRLAGGETQYF.

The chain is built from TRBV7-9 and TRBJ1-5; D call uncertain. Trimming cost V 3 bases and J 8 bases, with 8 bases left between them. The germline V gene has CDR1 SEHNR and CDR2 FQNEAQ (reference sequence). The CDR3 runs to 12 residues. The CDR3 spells CASSLGFKPQHF. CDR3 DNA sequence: TGTGCCAGCAGCTTGGGCTTCAAGCCCCAGCATTTT.

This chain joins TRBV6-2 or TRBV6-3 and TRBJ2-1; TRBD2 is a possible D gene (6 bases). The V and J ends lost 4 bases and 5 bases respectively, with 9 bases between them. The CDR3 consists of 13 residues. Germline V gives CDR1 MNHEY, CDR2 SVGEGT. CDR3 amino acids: CASSWDFNNEQFF. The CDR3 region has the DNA TGTGCCAGCAGTTGGGACTTCAACAATGAGCAGTTCTTC.

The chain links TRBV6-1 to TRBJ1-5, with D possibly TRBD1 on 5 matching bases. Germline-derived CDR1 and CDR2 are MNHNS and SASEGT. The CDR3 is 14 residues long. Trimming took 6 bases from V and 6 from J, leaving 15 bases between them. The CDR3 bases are TGTGCCAGCAGGAGAGGGGCAGGGAGTCAGCCCCAGCATTTT. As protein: CASRRGAGSQPQHF.

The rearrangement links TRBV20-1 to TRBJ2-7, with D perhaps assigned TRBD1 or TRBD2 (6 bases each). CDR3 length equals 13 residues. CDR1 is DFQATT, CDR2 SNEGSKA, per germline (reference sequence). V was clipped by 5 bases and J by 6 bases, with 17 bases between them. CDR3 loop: CSAAGTLGGEQYF. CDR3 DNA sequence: TGCAGTGCTGCCGGGACATTGGGGGGCGAGCAGTACTTC.

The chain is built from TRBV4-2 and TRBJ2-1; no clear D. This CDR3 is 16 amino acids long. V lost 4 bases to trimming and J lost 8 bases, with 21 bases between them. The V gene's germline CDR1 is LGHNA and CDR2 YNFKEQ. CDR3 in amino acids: CASSPNHGGRFYEQFF. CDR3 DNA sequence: TGTGCCAGCAGCCCCAACCACGGTGGGCGATTTTATGAGCAGTTCTTC.

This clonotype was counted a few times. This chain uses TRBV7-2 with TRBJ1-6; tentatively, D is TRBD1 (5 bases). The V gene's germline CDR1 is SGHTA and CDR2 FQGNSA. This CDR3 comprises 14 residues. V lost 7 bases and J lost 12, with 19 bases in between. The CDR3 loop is CASNQGPKREPLHF. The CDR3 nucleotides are TGTGCCAGCAATCAGGGACCCAAACGTGAACCCCTCCACTTT. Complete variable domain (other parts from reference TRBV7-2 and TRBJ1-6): GAGVSQSPSNKVTEKGKDVELRCDPISGHTALYWYRQSLGQGLEFLIYFQGNSAPDKSGLPSDRFSAERTGGSVSTLTIQRTQQEDSAVYLCASNQGPKREPLHFGNGTRLTVT.

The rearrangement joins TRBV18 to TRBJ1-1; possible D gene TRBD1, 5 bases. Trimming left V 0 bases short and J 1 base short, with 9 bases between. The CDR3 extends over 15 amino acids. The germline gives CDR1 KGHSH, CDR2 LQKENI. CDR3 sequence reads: CASSPPAGTNTEAFF. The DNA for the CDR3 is TGTGCCAGCTCACCACCAGCAGGGACGAACACTGAAGCTTTCTTT.

The CDR3 DNA reads as TGTGCCAGCTCCCCCGGGACTAGCGGGGGGGCTTCAGATACGCAGTATTTT. Encoded protein: CASSPGTSGGASDTQYF. The chain employs TRBV18 and TRBJ2-3, with TRBD2 matching over 16 bases. CDR3 size: 17 residues. The germline V gene encodes CDR1 KGHSH and CDR2 LQKENI. The V and J ends lost 6 bases and 4 bases, in that order; junction bases with no gene match: 7.

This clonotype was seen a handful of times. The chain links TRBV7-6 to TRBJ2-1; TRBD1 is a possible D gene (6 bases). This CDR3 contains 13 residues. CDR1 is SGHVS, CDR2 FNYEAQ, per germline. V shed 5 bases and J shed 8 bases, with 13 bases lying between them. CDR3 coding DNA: TGTGCCAGCAGCCCCACAGGGATACATGAGCAGTTCTTC. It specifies CASSPTGIHEQFF.

The DNA for the CDR3 is TGTGCCAGCAGTTTGATGAGGTCCTACGAGCAGTACTTC. The encoded protein is CASSLMRSYEQYF. The chain carries TRBV28 and TRBJ2-7; D unresolved. Trimming shortened V by 3 bases and J by 1 base, and 7 bases separated the two germline ends. Germline values: CDR1 MDHEN, CDR2 SYDVKM. The CDR3 is 13 amino acids.

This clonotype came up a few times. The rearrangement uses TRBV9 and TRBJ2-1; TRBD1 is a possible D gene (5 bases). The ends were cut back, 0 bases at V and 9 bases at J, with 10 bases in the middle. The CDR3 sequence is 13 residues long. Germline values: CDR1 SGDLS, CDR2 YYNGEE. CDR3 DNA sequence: TGTGCCAGCAGCGTAGAGGGGTACGGTGAGCAGTTCTTC. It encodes CASSVEGYGEQFF. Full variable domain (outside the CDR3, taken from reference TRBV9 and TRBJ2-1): DSGVTQTPKHLITATGQRVTLRCSPRSGDLSVYWYQQSLDQGLQFLIQYYNGEERAKGNILERFSAQQFPDLHSELNLSSLELGDSALYFCASSVEGYGEQFFGPGTRLTVL.

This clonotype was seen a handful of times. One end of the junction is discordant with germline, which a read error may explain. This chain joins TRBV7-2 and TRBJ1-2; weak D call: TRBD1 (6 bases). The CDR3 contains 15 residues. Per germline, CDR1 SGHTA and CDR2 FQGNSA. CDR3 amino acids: CASSLFQGTNYGYTF. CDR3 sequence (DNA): TGTGCTAGCAGCTTATTTCAGGGGACTAACTATGGCTACACCTTC.

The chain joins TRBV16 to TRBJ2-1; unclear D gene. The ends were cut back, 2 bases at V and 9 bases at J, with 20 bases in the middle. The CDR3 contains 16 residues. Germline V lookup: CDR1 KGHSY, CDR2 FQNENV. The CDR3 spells CASSQITGRSKGEQFF. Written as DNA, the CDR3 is TGTGCCAGCAGCCAAATAACTGGACGGAGTAAGGGTGAGCAGTTCTTC.

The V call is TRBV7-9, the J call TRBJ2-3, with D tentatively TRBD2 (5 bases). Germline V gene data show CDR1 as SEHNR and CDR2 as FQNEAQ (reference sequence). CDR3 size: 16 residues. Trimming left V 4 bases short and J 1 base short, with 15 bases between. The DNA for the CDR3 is TGTGCCAGCAGCTCCTACGTTGGGAGACGCACAGATACGCAGTATTTT. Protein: CASSSYVGRRTDTQYF.

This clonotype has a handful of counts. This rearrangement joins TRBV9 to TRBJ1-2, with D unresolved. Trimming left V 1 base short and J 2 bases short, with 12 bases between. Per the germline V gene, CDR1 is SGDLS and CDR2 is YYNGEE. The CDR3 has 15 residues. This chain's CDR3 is CASSVNSQTNYGYTF. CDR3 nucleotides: TGTGCCAGCAGCGTAAACAGCCAAACGAACTATGGCTACACCTTC.

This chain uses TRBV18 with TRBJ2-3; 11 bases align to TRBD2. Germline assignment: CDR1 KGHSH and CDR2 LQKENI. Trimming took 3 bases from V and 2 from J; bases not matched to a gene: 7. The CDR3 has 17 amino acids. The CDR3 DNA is TGTGCCAGCTCACCGCCGGGACTAGCGGCGCACACAGATACGCAGTATTTT. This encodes CASSPPGLAAHTDTQYF.

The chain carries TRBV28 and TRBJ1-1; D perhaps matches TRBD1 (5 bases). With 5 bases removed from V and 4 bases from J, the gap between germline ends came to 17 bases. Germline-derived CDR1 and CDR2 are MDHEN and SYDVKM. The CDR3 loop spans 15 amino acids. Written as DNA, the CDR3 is TGTGCCAGCAGTCGAAATTGGGGCTGGGGCACTGAAGCTTTCTTT. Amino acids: CASSRNWGWGTEAFF.

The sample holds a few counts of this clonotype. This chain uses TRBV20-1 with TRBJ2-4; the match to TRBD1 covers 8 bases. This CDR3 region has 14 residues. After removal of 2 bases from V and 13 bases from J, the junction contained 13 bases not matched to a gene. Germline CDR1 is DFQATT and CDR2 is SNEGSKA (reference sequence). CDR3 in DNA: TGCAGTGCTAGAAGGACAGGGTCTTCAAGGGAGCAGTACTTC. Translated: CSARRTGSSREQYF.